Sequencing of this TCR beta chain was carried out in a study of T-cell memory formation after mild COVID-19 listed by TCRdb under 2021. Concerning the study at large: TCR sequence clusters from the two donors were largely donor specific. The cohort was made up of two young adult volunteers, one female and one male, who were previously healthy. In a couple of donors, T-cell clones that expanded and contracted after mild COVID-19 were tracked by sequencing TCRalpha and TCRbeta repertoires over time. Broader findings and caveats from the paper: Only a couple of mild cases were covered by the study, and larger cohorts that include severe cases with pre-infection samples were considered necessary. SARS-CoV-2 specificity was not confirmed for the second-wave clones peaking on day 37. From day 15 to 85, contracting clones showed balanced CD4/CD8 phenotypes, whereas a second wave of clones that expanded from day 15 to 37 leaned towards CD4+. Contracting CD4+ clones turned up mainly in the CM and EM memory subsets, whereas EMRA was where CD8+ clones were enriched. The detection of some responding clones in pre-infection memory suggests that pre-existing cross-reactive memory T cells joined the SARS-CoV-2 response.

Ficoll-Paque density gradient centrifugation was the method used to isolate PBMCs. The CDR3 spans 15 residues, from the cysteine through the phenylalanine. The CDR3 DNA has 45 bases and is translated from base 1. The V and J ends are trimmed by 5 bases and 4 bases, leaving 17 bases between them. The germline V gene specifies MNHEY as CDR1 and SVGAGI as CDR2. In regard to this clonotype: Its antigen is currently not known. Nothing much larger sits one base from this clone, and base qualities are not available.

Sequenced on an Illumina NovaSeq 6000. TCRalpha and TCRbeta cDNA libraries were built by 5'RACE with constant-segment primers, adding sample barcodes and unique molecular identifiers. RNA was extracted from every sample with Trizol reagent. Amplification of the libraries took two PCR steps, and the second step added a second sample barcode plus Illumina TruSeq adapters. Sequencing of the libraries was done on an Illumina NovaSeq, producing 2 x 150 bp paired-end reads. The source study handled its data this way. With migec v1.2.7, reads were demultiplexed and then collapsed into UMI-guided consensus sequences. Using mixcr v2.1.11, UMI consensuses were aligned to TRA and TRB V and J templates and then assembled into clonotypes. A clonotype was counted as expanded or contracted only when both edgeR and NoisET called the clonotype significant, with the noise models trained on biological replicates. For edgeR calls, the thresholds were a false discovery rate-adjusted p below 0.01 and a log2 fold-change of 1. PCA with hierarchical clustering of max-normalized trajectories of the 1000 most abundant clonotypes was used as exploratory dynamics analysis. Separately sequenced CD4+ and CD8+ repertoires were used to assign the CD4 or CD8 phenotype of responding clones. The public reads were quality trimmed at Q25 with fastp and then assembled into clones with MiXCR by TCRdb, keeping productive beta chains. One record per CDR3 amino acid sequence lists the most common genes and DNA. The V and J calls were not made by the authors but by TCRdb's processing. For this sample there are roughly 340,000 distinct CDR3 sequences; 20% appear just once. 21% of the sample belongs to the ten largest clones.

The chain is encoded by TRBV6-5 joined to TRBJ1-1, with a weak D call of TRBD1 (6 bases match). The sequence was obtained from a man younger than 35 who had mild COVID-19 (a few samples of this study predate the infection). The sample titles of this study are shuffled in the database, so cell type and time point are left out; the donor was told from shared clones. The specimen sequenced was PBMCs or a T cell subset sorted from them (not recorded which). The CDR3: CASSTRFTGSTEAFF. Here is the DNA: TGTGCCAGCAGTACGCGCTTCACAGGGTCCACTGAAGCTTTCTTT.